Below are 26 T cell receptor beta chains sequenced from a single sample in a study of T cells in Graves' hyperthyroidism and ophthalmopathy. RNA transcripts yielded amplified TCR beta CDR3 regions. HTBI primers were the set used in a first-round RT-PCR of the TCR CDR3. TCRdb analysed the multiplex PCR reads with MiXCR anew, one entry per CDR3 protein. The table lists some 700,000 distinct CDR3 sequences, approximately 15% of them singletons, with 15% to 18% in the top ten. Sequenced material: blood. The receptors originated from a man in his fifties or sixties with Graves' hyperthyroidism.

This clonotype was counted at least ten times. This chain links TRBV27 with TRBJ2-7; 12 nucleotides line up with TRBD2. V shed 0 bases, J shed 2 bases, and the junction held 8 bases outside the gene matches. CDR1 is MNHEY, CDR2 SMNVEV, per germline (reference sequence). This CDR3 is built from 18 residues. The CDR3 nucleotides read TGTGCCAGCAGTTTATCCGGGACTAGCGGGTTCTCACCCTACGAGCAGTACTTC. As protein: CASSLSGTSGFSPYEQYF.

The count of this clonotype is one. V is TRBV5-5 and J is TRBJ1-2; tentatively, D is TRBD1 (5 bases). CDR3 size: 16 residues. Trimming took 4 bases from V and 5 from J, leaving 21 bases between them. Looked up from germline, CDR1 is SGHKS and CDR2 is YYEKEE (reference sequence). Here the CDR3 DNA reads TGTGCCAGCAGCCCCGGAGGGACGGTTAGTGGGTATGGCTACACCTTC. This gives the protein CASSPGGTVSGYGYTF.

J is TRBJ2-2 and V is TRBV3-1, with 9 bases lining up with TRBD2. The V gene's germline CDR1 is LGHDT and CDR2 YNNKEL (reference sequence). With 2 bases clipped from V and 1 base from J, the junction kept 5 bases outside the gene matches. The CDR3 length is 17 residues. The CDR3 here is CASSQKVSGRNTGELFF. In DNA form, the CDR3 reads TGTGCCAGCAGCCAAAAAGTTAGCGGGAGGAACACCGGGGAGCTGTTTTTT. The entire variable domain, with the rest obtained from reference TRBV3-1 and TRBJ2-2, is as follows: DTAVSQTPKYLVTQMGNDKSIKCEQNLGHDTMYWYKQDSKKFLKIMFSYNNKELIINETVPNRFSPKSPDKAHLNLHINSLELGDSAVYFCASSQKVSGRNTGELFFGEGSRLTVL.

This clonotype has just a few counts. The J gene is TRBJ1-1, the V gene TRBV5-1; D remains unclear. The germline V and J ends were trimmed by 0 bases and 6 bases, with 12 bases remaining between them. Germline-derived CDR1 and CDR2 are SGHRS and YFSETQ. The CDR3 contains 14 residues. CDR3 in DNA: TGCGCCAGCAGCTTGGAGCGGGGAGTACCTGAAGCTTTCTTT. Residues: CASSLERGVPEAFF.

This chain connects TRBV20-1 to TRBJ2-7, with D possibly being TRBD1 (5 bases). Germline values: CDR1 DFQATT, CDR2 SNEGSKA (reference sequence). Trimming removed 4 bases from V and 3 bases from J, with 10 bases in between. The CDR3 contains 12 residues. The CDR3 region is CSAMTDHYEQYF. The CDR3 DNA follows: TGCAGTGCTATGACAGATCACTACGAGCAGTACTTC.

This clonotype was picked up a small number of times. This sequence joins TRBV6-5 and TRBJ2-2; 9 bases line up with TRBD1. Germline trimming cut 4 bases from V and 10 bases from J; bases unmatched to any gene: 10. CDR1 is MNHEY, CDR2 SVGAGI, per germline. This CDR3 is built from 15 residues. The CDR3 DNA sequence: TGTGCCAGCAGTTCCACCGGACAGGGGACAGTGGAGCTGTTTTTT. Encoded protein: CASSSTGQGTVELFF.

The table lists this clonotype with a few counts. The rearrangement uses TRBV27 and TRBJ2-7, with 8 nucleotides matching TRBD1. The CDR3 is made up of 11 amino acids. CDR1 is MNHEY, CDR2 SMNVEV, per germline (reference sequence). The junction had 6 bases not matched to a gene; V was cut back by 11 bases and J by 6 bases. DNA of the CDR3: TGTGCCGTCAGGGGGCCAGGCGAGCAGTACTTC. This encodes CAVRGPGEQYF.

The chain's CDR3 is CASSAAGLSTDTQYF. CDR3 in DNA: TGCGCCAGCAGTGCGGCGGGCCTCAGCACAGATACGCAGTATTTT. The chain couples TRBV10-2 to TRBJ2-3; the D gene is possibly TRBD2 (5 bases). Trimming took off 4 bases at V and 0 bases at J, with 11 bases between the two ends. There are 15 residues in the CDR3. Germline V gene sequence: CDR1 WSHSY, CDR2 SAAADI.

This clonotype was counted at least ten times. V is TRBV12-3 or TRBV12-4 and J is TRBJ2-2; D is ambiguous. The CDR3 loop spans 15 amino acids. V was trimmed by 3 bases and J by 6 bases, leaving 14 bases between them. CDR3 in amino acids: CASSFLERLSGELFF. The CDR3 region has the DNA TGTGCCAGCAGTTTTTTAGAACGGTTGTCCGGGGAGCTGTTTTTT.

On this clonotype: A much larger clone sits a single nucleotide away, making a read error possible. The V call is TRBV20-1, the J call TRBJ1-4; D unclear. Trimming stripped 0 bases from V and 3 bases from J, with 8 bases between. The CDR3 extends over 14 amino acids. Germline V CDR1 and CDR2: DFQATT, SNEGSKA (reference sequence). This chain's CDR3 is CSARDGSANEKLFF. For the CDR3, the DNA is TGCAGTGCTAGAGACGGGTCAGCTAATGAAAAACTGTTTTTT.

This clonotype was counted many times. The J gene is TRBJ2-1, the V gene TRBV6-1; 7 bases match TRBD2. The CDR3 covers 16 residues. The V segment lost 0 bases and the J segment 7 bases; nucleotides outside the gene matches: 9. Germline CDR1 MNHNS, CDR2 SASEGT. The CDR3 spells CASSEALGGSWNEQFF. DNA for the CDR3: TGTGCCAGCAGTGAAGCGCTAGGCGGGAGTTGGAATGAGCAGTTCTTC.

The J gene is TRBJ2-7, the V gene TRBV27; 10 bases map to TRBD2. The germline CDR1 and CDR2 sequences are MNHEY and SMNVEV (reference sequence). This CDR3 comprises 17 residues. V shed 6 bases and J 0 bases; nucleotides not matched to a gene: 11. CDR3: CASSQGATSGYSYEQYF. CDR3 bases: TGTGCCAGCAGCCAGGGGGCGACTAGCGGGTACTCCTACGAGCAGTACTTC.

As DNA, the CDR3 is TGTGCCAGCAGCTTAACCTGGGACAGTGCCTACGAGCAGTACTTC. The encoded protein is CASSLTWDSAYEQYF. The chain couples TRBV5-5 to TRBJ2-7; 7 bases fit TRBD1. The CDR3 totals 15 residues. Looked up from germline, CDR1 is SGHKS and CDR2 is YYEKEE (reference sequence). V gave up 2 bases and J gave up 2 bases; unmatched junction bases: 7.

This clonotype was counted once. One base away lies a much larger clone, so this may be a sequencing read error. V usage is TRBV24-1 and J usage is TRBJ2-1; perhaps D is TRBD1 or TRBD2 (5 bases each). Trimming left V 5 bases short and J 0 bases short, with 19 bases between. The CDR3 is 18 amino acids. Per germline, CDR1 KGHDR and CDR2 SFDVKD. The CDR3 nucleotides read TGTGCCACCAGTGCCAATCGGTGGGGGTCGAGCTCCTACAATGAGCAGTTCTTC. It translates to CATSANRWGSSSYNEQFF.

V usage is TRBV28 and J usage is TRBJ2-1; tentatively, D is TRBD2 (7 bases). The CDR3 totals 15 residues. V lost 6 bases, J lost 4 bases, and 16 bases lay in between. CDR1 and CDR2 (germline): MDHEN, SYDVKM. The CDR3 nucleotides read TGTGCCAGCAGGGGGGGGCGCGGAATATACAATGAGCAGTTCTTC. Its protein product is CASRGGRGIYNEQFF. The complete variable domain, with remaining parts taken from reference TRBV28 and TRBJ2-1, reads DVKVTQSSRYLVKRTGEKVFLECVQDMDHENMFWYRQDPGLGLRLIYFSYDVKMKEKGDIPEGYSVSREKKERFSLILESASTNQTSMYLCASRGGRGIYNEQFFGPGTRLTVL.

This clonotype has ten or more counts. V gene TRBV28 combines with J gene TRBJ1-2, with D unclear. Germline CDR1 and CDR2: MDHEN and SYDVKM. The CDR3 runs to 13 residues. V was clipped by 6 bases and J by 5 bases, with 13 bases between them. The CDR3 DNA sequence: TGTGCCAGCAGACCCAGTCAGGAGTATGGCTACACCTTC. It specifies CASRPSQEYGYTF.

The chain couples TRBV12-3 or TRBV12-4 to TRBJ2-2, with D perhaps matching TRBD2 (5 bases). CDR3 length: 12 amino acids. V lost 6 bases to trimming and J lost 8 bases, with 10 bases between them. The CDR3 DNA sequence: TGTGCCAGCAGGCCCTCGGGGGGGGAGCTGTTTTTT. Protein sequence: CASRPSGGELFF.

In this sample, this clonotype turned up a few times. This chain joins TRBV28 and TRBJ1-2, with 7 bases aligning to TRBD1. Germline loops: CDR1 MDHEN, CDR2 SYDVKM. CDR3 length: 13 amino acids. V trimming: 7 bases; J trimming: 3 bases; junction bases outside the gene matches: 5. The CDR3 loop reads CASKIGTDYGYTF. For the CDR3, the DNA is TGTGCCAGCAAGATAGGGACAGACTATGGCTACACCTTC.

The V call is TRBV4-1, the J call TRBJ2-7, with 7 nucleotides matching TRBD2. V gave up 1 base and J gave up 4 bases; unmatched junction bases: 10. This CDR3 contains 16 residues. Per germline, CDR1 MGHRA and CDR2 YSYEKL. The CDR3 DNA reads TGCGCCAGCAGCCAAGTTTCGCCCAGCGGGATTTACGAGCAGTACTTC. Encoded protein: CASSQVSPSGIYEQYF.

In its sample, this clonotype was seen many times. The CDR3 sequence: CASTFPGLPLHF. DNA of the CDR3: TGTGCCAGCACCTTCCCAGGGTTACCCCTCCACTTT. V and J are TRBV27 and TRBJ1-6; a weak D match, TRBD1 (5 bases). This CDR3 region has 12 residues. Trimming took 7 bases from V and 12 from J, leaving 13 bases between them. CDR1 is MNHEY, CDR2 SMNVEV, per germline (reference sequence).

On this clonotype: Compared with germline, one end of the junction differs, possibly owing to a read error. CDR3 protein: CASSQDPGSYEQYF. Here the CDR3 DNA reads TGCGCCAGCAGTCAAGATCCCGGCTCCTACGAGCAGTACTTC. The chain employs TRBV4-3 and TRBJ2-7, with no clear D. CDR3 length: 14 amino acids. In germline, CDR1 is LGHNA, CDR2 YSLEER.

This clonotype has only a few counts. The V and J genes are TRBV14 and TRBJ2-7, with no clear D. Trimming removed 2 bases from V and 6 bases from J, with 17 bases in between. The CDR3 sequence is 15 residues long. The V gene's germline CDR1 is SGHDN and CDR2 FVKESK. The DNA of the CDR3 is TGTGCCAGCAGCCAAAACAGCCAACCCCTCCTCGAGCAGTACTTC. Its protein is CASSQNSQPLLEQYF.

About this clonotype: One end of the junction fails to match germline, which may point to a read error. This sequence joins TRBV18 and TRBJ2-1, with a possible D match to TRBD1 (5 bases). The CDR3 consists of 19 residues. Looked up from germline, CDR1 is KGHSH and CDR2 is LQKENI. CDR3 amino acids: CARSPPRTHWTDSYNEQFF. DNA of the CDR3: TGTGCCCGCTCACCACCCCGGACACACTGGACGGACTCCTACAATGAGCAGTTCTTC.

This clonotype was detected a few times. The V call is TRBV29-1, the J call TRBJ2-7; the D is unclear. Germline V gene sequence: CDR1 SQVTM, CDR2 ANQGSEA. The V and J ends lost 2 bases and 2 bases respectively, with 10 bases between them. This CDR3 is 13 amino acids long. The CDR3 DNA sequence: TGCAGCGTTGAATTCGGCAGCGCCTACGAGCAGTACTTC. Translating gives CSVEFGSAYEQYF.

Only one count was recorded for this clonotype. The CDR3 reads CASSPATGTYNEQFF. In nucleotides, the CDR3 is TGTGCCAGCAGCCCCGCGACAGGAACCTACAATGAGCAGTTCTTC. This chain links TRBV3-1 with TRBJ2-1, with TRBD1 as a possible D gene (6 bases). The CDR3 is 15 amino acids. The V end lost 4 bases, the J end lost 2 bases, and 12 bases lay between the germline ends. Germline loops: CDR1 LGHDT, CDR2 YNNKEL (reference sequence).

Only a few counts were recorded for this clonotype. The chain combines TRBV6-1 with TRBJ2-1; possible D gene TRBD2, 5 bases. V was clipped by 7 bases and J by 8 bases, with 15 bases between them. Germline values: CDR1 MNHNS, CDR2 SASEGT. This CDR3 has 13 amino acids. This CDR3 reads CASINRGRDEQFF. The DNA of the CDR3 is TGTGCCAGCATAAATCGGGGTAGGGATGAGCAGTTCTTC.